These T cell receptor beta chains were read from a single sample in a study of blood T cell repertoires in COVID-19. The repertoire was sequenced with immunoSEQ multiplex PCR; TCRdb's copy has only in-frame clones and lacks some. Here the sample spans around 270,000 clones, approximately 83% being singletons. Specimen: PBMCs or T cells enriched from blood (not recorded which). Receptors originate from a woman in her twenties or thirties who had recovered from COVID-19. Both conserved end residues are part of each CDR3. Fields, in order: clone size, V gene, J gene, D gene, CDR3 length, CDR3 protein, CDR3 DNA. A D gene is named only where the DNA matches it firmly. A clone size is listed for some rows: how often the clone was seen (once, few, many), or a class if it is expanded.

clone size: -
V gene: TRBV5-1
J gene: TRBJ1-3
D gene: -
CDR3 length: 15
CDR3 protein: CASSLDGNSGNTIYF
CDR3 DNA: TGCGCCAGCAGCTTGGACGGGAACTCTGGAAACACCATATATTTT

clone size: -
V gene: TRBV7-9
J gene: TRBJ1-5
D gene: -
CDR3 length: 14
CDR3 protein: CASSGGNSNQPQHF
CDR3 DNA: TGTGCCAGCAGCGGGGGCAATAGCAATCAGCCCCAGCATTTT

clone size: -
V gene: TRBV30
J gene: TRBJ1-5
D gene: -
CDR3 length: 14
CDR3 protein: CAWSVPGRVQPQHF
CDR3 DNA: TGTGCCTGGAGTGTACCCGGGAGGGTTCAGCCCCAGCATTTT

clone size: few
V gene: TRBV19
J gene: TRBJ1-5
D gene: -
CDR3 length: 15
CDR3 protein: CASSILGGGNQPQHF
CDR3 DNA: TGTGCCAGTAGTATTCTCGGGGGAGGCAATCAGCCCCAGCATTTT

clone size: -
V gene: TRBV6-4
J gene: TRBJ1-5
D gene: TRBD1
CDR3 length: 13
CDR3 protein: CASSVGTEEPQHF
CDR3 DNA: TGTGCCAGCAGTGTAGGGACAGAGGAGCCCCAGCATTTT

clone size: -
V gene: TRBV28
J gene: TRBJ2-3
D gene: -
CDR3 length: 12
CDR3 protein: CASRGPTDTQYF
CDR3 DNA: TGTGCCAGCAGGGGCCCCACAGATACGCAGTATTTT

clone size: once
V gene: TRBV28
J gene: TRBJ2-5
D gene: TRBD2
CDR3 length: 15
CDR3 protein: CASSLGREGQETQYF
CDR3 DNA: TGTGCCAGCAGTTTGGGGCGGGAGGGCCAAGAGACCCAGTACTTC

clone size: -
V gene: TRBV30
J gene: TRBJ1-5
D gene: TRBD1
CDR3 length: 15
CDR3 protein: CAWNKQGVMGQPQHF
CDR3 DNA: TGTGCCTGGAACAAACAGGGGGTCATGGGGCAGCCCCAGCATTTT

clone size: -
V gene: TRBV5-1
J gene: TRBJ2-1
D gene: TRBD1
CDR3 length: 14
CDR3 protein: CASSRQGRSNEQFF
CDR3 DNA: TGCGCCAGCAGCCGACAGGGAAGGAGCAATGAGCAGTTCTTC

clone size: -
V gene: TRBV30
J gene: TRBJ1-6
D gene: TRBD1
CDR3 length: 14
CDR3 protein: CAWTPQGAFSPLHF
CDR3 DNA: TGTGCCTGGACCCCACAGGGGGCGTTCTCACCCCTCCACTTT

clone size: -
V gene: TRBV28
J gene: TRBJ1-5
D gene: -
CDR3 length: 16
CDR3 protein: CASTPWTAAQNQPQHF
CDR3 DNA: TGTGCCAGCACTCCCTGGACAGCTGCCCAAAATCAGCCCCAGCATTTT